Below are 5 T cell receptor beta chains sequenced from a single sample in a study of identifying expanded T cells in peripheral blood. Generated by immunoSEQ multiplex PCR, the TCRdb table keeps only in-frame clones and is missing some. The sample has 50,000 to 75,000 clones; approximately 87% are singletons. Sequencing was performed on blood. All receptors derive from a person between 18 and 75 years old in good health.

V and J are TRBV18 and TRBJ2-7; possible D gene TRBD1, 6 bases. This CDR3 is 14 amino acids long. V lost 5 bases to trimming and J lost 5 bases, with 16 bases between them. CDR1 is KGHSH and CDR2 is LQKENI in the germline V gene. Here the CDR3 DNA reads TGTGCCAGCTCATCCCCGACAGGTAGGGACGAGCAGTACTTC. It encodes CASSSPTGRDEQYF.

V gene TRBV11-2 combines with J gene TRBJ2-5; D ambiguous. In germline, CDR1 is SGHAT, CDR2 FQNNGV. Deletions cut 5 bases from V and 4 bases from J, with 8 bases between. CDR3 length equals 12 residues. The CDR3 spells CASSPWGETQYF. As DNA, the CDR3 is TGTGCCAGCAGCCCGTGGGGAGAGACCCAGTACTTC.

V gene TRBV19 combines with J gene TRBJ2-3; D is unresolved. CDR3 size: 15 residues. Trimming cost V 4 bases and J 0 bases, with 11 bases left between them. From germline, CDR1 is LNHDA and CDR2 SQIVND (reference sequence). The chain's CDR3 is CASSRADFSTDTQYF. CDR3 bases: TGTGCCAGTAGTAGAGCAGATTTTAGCACAGATACGCAGTATTTT. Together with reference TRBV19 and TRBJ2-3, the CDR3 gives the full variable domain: DGGITQSPKYLFRKEGQNVTLSCEQNLNHDAMYWYRQDPGQGLRLIYYSQIVNDFQKGDIAEGYSVSREKKESFPLTVTSAQKNPTAFYLCASSRADFSTDTQYFGPGTRLTVL.

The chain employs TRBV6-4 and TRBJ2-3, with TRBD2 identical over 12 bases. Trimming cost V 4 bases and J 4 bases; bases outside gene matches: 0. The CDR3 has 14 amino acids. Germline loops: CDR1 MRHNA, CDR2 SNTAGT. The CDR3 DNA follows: TGTGCCAGCAGTGGGACTAGCGGGGCAGATACGCAGTATTTT. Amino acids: CASSGTSGADTQYF.

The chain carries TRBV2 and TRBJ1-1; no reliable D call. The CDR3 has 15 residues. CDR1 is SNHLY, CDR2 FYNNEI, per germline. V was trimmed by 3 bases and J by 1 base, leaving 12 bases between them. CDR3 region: CASSDRAVANTEAFF. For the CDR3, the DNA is TGTGCCAGCAGTGACCGGGCTGTCGCGAACACTGAAGCTTTCTTT.